This T cell receptor beta chain originates from a study of tumor-infiltrating lymphocytes in primary liver carcinoma listed by TCRdb under 2017. For the study in its entirety: The five patients, three men and two women aged 30 to 69 years, had hepatocellular carcinoma (four) or combined HCC and intrahepatic cholangiocarcinoma (one). A total of approximately 35 specimens from 5 patients underwent TCRbeta repertoire sequencing, comprising 25 or so tumor regions, 5 adjacent noncancerous liver tissues and 5 peripheral blood samples. Repertoires from technical replicates were highly reproducible, with mean shared-clone rates roughly 0.89 and correlation coefficients above 0.95. TCRbeta repertoire sequencing, expression microarrays and whole-exome sequencing were combined in the study across five regions of each liver tumor, with adjacent normal tissue and blood also included. The roughly 25 tumor region samples were profiled with Agilent mRNA microarrays so that TCRbeta repertoire diversity could be related to the local molecular phenotype. Tumors of the five patients were stage T1-T3 N0M0 with maximum diameters of roughly 4 to 11 cm. Each sample produced about 3.5 to 7.13 million productive TCRbeta reads, and read depth showed no significant difference between tissue types.

Beyond this particular receptor, the publication reports: Only the TCR beta chain was sequenced, which likely underestimates true repertoire diversity because unpaired alpha chains were not captured. Repertoire overlap was found to be higher between tumor regions (mean approximately 35%) than between tumor-adjacent (around 17%) or tumor-blood (around 14%) pairs, consistent with antigen-driven expansion. The study included only four or five patients, and the authors note findings should be validated in a larger study. Just about 7.5-24% of top clones turned up in all five regions of a tumor, which suggests spatial heterogeneity among tumor-infiltrating T cells. Compared with blood, tumors had a significantly larger share of the repertoire taken up by the top 250 clones (p = 0.039). Because the samples were bulk and unsorted, CD4+ and CD8+ T cell repertoires could not be compared.

TCRbeta-specific cDNA was reverse-transcribed from approximately 500 ng total RNA using a constant-region primer and ProtoScript II reverse transcriptase. Three nested multiplex PCR rounds, following a slightly modified ARM-PCR procedure, were used to build the TCRbeta libraries. The first two PCR rounds used multiplex TRBV1-TRBV30 forward primers with a Cbeta reverse primer, each for roughly 11 cycles. Sample barcodes and Illumina adapters were added in a final 25-cycle PCR with Deep VentR polymerase. Before sequencing, amplicons of 200-500 bp were gel-purified using a QIAquick gel extraction kit. The TCRbeta amplicons were sequenced with 250-bp paired-end reads on an Illumina HiSeq 2500. As for the original processing: Reads were quality-trimmed with Trimmomatic v0.33, and paired reads were merged with FLASH v1.2.11 to recover full CDR3 sequences. V, D and J germline segments were assigned to the rearranged TCRbeta sequences by MiGEC v1.2.1b. Clonotype statistics, along with Shannon-Wiener diversity indices, were calculated using VDJtools v1.0.0. Except for diversity analysis, only each sample's 250 most abundant clonotypes were used in subsequent analyses to reduce sampling bias. TCRdb redid the processing of the public reads, applying fastp at Q25 and MiXCR, and retained in-frame beta chains. Duplicate CDR3 protein sequences are folded into a single record with the most common DNA and genes. The V and J calls and clone size are TCRdb's, not the authors'. The table for this sample lists nearly 50,000 distinct CDR3 sequences; around three quarters of them were counted only once. The biggest ten clones account for around 30% of the sample.

In the germline V gene, CDR1 corresponds to ENHRY and CDR2 to SYGVKD. From its cysteine to its phenylalanine, the CDR3 spans 14 amino acids. Only the CDR3 region is kept as DNA, spanning 42 bases read in frame from base 1. Without any cell sorting, total RNA and DNA were extracted together from around 20-30 mg of bulk tissue using the AllPrep DNA/RNA mini kit. Surgical resection was performed in China between late 2015 and March 2016 on about five patients with histopathologically diagnosed primary liver carcinoma. At the time of sampling, the patients had chronic HBV infection and had not received any treatment. Each tumor was sampled at five spatially separated regions: the superior, inferior, left-lateral and right-lateral poles and the tumor centre. According to histology, viable tumor cells made up more than 85% of every tumor sample. Fresh tumor and adjacent tissue pieces were bisected; one half was stored in RNAlater at -80°C, the other sent for histology.

Concerning this clonotype: Its antigen target is currently unknown. One junction end does not reproduce the germline sequence, and a read error may be involved.

This TCR was sampled from a middle-aged man with primary liver carcinoma and hepatitis B virus infection. Sequencing was performed on liver tumor tissue from sampling region 3. The cell subset or site label for this specimen denotes: tumor region T3, left-lateral pole. The chain is assembled from TRBV10-3 and TRBJ2-2, with the D gene not confidently named. The CDR3 here reads CAIKVEENTRELFF. The nucleotide sequence reads TGTGCCATCAAGGTTGAGGAAAACACCAGGGAGCTGTTTTTT.